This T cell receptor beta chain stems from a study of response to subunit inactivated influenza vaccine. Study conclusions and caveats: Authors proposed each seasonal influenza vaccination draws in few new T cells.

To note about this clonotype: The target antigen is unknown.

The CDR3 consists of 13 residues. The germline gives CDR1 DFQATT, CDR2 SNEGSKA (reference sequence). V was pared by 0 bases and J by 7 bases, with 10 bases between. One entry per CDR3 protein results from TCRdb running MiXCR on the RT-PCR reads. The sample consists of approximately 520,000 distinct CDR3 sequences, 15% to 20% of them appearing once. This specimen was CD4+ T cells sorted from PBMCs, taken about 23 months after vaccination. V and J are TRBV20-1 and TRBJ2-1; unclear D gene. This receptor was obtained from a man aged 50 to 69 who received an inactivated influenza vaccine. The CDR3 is CSARESGPNEQFF. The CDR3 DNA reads TGCAGTGCTAGAGAATCTGGCCCGAATGAGCAGTTCTTC.